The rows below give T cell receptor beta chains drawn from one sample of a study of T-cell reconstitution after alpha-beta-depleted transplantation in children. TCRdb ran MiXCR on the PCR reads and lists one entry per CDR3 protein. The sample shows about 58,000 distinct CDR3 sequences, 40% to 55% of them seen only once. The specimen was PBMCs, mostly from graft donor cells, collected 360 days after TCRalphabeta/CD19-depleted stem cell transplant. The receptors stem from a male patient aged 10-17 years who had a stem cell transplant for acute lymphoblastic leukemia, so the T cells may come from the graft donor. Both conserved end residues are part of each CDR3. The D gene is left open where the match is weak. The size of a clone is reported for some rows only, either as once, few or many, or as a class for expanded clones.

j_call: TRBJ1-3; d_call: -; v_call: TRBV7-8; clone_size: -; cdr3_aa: CASSPGEGWVGNTIYF; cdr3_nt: TGTGCCAGCAGCCCTGGGGAGGGTTGGGTTGGAAACACCATATATTTT
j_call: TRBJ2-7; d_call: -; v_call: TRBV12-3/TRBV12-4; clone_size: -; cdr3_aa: CASSLRDSLLYEQYF; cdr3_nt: TGTGCCAGCAGTCTCCGGGACTCCCTCCTTTACGAGCAGTACTTC
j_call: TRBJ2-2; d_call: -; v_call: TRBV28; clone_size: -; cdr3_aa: CASSYQGPGELFF; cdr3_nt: TGTGCCAGCAGTTACCAGGGTCCCGGGGAGCTGTTTTTT
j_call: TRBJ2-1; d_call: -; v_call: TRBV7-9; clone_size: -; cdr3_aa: CASSFSRGRMNNEQFF; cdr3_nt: TGTGCCAGCAGCTTTTCCCGGGGCCGCATGAACAATGAGCAGTTCTTC
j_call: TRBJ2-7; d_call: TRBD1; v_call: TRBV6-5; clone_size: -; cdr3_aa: CASSYNIAGGLDEQYF; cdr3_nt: TGTGCCAGCAGTTACAACATCGCAGGGGGCCTCGACGAGCAGTACTTC
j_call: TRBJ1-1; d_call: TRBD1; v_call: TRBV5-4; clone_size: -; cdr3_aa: CASSLARQGEAFF; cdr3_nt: TGTGCCAGCAGCTTGGCCCGACAGGGAGAAGCTTTCTTT
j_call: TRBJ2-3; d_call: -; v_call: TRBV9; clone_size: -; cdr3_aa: CASSDDSTDTQYF; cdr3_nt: TGTGCCAGCAGCGACGACAGCACAGATACGCAGTATTTT
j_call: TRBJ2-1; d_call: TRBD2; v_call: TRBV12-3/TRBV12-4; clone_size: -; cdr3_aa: CASSSQREGLGEQFF; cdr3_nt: TGTGCCAGCAGTTCCCAGCGGGAGGGCCTGGGTGAGCAGTTCTTC
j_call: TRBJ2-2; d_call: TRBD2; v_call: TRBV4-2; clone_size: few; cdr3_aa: CASSQWTSGGSTGELFF; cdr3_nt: TGTGCCAGCAGCCAATGGACTAGCGGGGGCAGTACCGGGGAGCTGTTTTTT
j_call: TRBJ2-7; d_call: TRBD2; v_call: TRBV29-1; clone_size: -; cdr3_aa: CSVSLAGVVYEQYF; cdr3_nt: TGCAGCGTCTCACTGGCGGGAGTGGTCTACGAGCAGTACTTC
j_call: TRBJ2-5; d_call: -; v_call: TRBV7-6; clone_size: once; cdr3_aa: CASSNGETQYF; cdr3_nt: TGTGCCAGCAGCAATGGGGAGACCCAGTACTTC
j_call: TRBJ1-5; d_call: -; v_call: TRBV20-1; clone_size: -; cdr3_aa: CSARHRGEPQHF; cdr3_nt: TGCAGTGCTAGACACCGAGGGGAGCCCCAGCATTTT
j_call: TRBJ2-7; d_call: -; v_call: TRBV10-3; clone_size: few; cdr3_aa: CAISERTDTYEQYF; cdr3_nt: TGTGCCATCAGTGAGAGGACGGATACCTACGAGCAGTACTTC
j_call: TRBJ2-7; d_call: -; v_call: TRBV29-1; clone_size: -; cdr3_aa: CSVEGGTGEQYF; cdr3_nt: TGCAGCGTTGAAGGGGGAACGGGTGAGCAGTACTTC
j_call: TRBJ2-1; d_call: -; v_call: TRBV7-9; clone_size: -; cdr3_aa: CASSLATDSYNEQFF; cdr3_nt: TGTGCCAGCAGCTTAGCGACAGACTCCTACAATGAGCAGTTCTTC
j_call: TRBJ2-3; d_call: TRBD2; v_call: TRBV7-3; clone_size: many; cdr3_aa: CASSPGGAYTDTQYF; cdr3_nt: TGTGCCAGCAGCCCGGGGGGGGCGTACACAGATACGCAGTATTTT
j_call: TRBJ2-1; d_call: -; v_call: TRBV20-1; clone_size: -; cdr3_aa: CSARPYSVSYNEQFF; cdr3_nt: TGCAGTGCTAGACCTTATTCCGTTTCCTACAATGAGCAGTTCTTC
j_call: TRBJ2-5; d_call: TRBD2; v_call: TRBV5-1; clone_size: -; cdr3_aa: CASSRLYAGGETQYF; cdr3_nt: TGCGCCAGCAGCCGCCTCTATGCGGGAGGAGAGACCCAGTACTTC
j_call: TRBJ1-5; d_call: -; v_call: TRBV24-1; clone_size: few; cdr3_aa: CATSDREKENQPQHF; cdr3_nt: TGTGCCACCAGTGACAGGGAGAAGGAGAATCAGCCCCAGCATTTT
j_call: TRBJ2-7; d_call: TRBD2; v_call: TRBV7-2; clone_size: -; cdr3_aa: CASSPASGDYEQYF; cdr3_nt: TGTGCCAGCAGCCCCGCTAGCGGGGACTACGAGCAGTACTTC
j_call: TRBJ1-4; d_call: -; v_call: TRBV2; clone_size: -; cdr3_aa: CASSGADRDEKLFF; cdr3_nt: TGTGCCAGCAGTGGGGCCGACCGGGATGAAAAACTGTTTTTT
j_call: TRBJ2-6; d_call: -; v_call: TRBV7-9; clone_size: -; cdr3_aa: CASSLVSSGANVLTF; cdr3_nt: TGTGCCAGCAGCTTAGTGTCCTCTGGGGCCAACGTCCTGACTTTC
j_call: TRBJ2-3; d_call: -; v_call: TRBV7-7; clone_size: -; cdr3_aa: CASSFPGRGTDTQYF; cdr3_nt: TGTGCTAGCAGCTTTCCGGGACGGGGCACAGATACGCAGTATTTT
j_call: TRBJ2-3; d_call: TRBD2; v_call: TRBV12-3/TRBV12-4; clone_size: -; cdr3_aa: CASSRSGRGAADTQYF; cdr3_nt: TGTGCCAGCAGCCGCAGCGGGAGGGGTGCGGCAGATACGCAGTATTTT
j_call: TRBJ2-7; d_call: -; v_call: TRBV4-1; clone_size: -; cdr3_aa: CASSQGGSYEQYF; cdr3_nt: TGCGCCAGCAGCCAAGGGGGTTCCTACGAGCAGTACTTC
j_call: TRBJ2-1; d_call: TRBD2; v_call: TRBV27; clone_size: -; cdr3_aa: CASRPRLAGANNEQFF; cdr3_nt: TGTGCCAGCAGGCCAAGACTAGCGGGGGCCAACAATGAGCAGTTCTTC
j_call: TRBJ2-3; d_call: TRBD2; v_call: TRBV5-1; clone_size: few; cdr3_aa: CASSPFGLAGVSTDTQYF; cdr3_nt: TGCGCCAGCAGCCCCTTCGGACTAGCGGGAGTTTCCACAGATACGCAGTATTTT
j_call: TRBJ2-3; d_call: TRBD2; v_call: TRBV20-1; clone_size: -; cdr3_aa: CSARVGRAGGVDTQYF; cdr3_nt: TGCAGTGCTAGAGTCGGGCGAGCGGGGGGGGTAGATACGCAGTATTTT
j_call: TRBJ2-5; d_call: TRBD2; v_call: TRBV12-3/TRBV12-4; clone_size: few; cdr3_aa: CASSVIAGAQETQYF; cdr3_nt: TGTGCCAGCAGTGTAATAGCGGGAGCCCAAGAGACCCAGTACTTC
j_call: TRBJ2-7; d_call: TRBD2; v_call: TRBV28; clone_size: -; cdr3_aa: CASCASGSPYEQYF; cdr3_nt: TGTGCCAGCTGCGCTAGCGGGAGTCCCTACGAGCAGTACTTC
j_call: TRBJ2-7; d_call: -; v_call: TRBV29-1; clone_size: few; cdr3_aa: CSVEQSYEQYF; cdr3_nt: TGCAGCGTTGAACAGTCCTACGAGCAGTACTTC
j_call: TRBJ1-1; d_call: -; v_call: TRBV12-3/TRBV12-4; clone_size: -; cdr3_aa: CASRQTLNTEAFF; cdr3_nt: TGTGCCAGCAGGCAGACTCTGAACACTGAAGCTTTCTTT
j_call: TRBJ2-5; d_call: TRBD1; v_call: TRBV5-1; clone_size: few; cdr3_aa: CASSPGGSGETQYF; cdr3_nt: TGCGCCAGCAGCCCAGGGGGTTCTGGAGAGACCCAGTACTTC
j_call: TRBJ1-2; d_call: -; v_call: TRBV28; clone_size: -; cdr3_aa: CASSLTYGYTF; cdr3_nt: TGTGCCAGCAGCCTGACATATGGCTACACCTTC
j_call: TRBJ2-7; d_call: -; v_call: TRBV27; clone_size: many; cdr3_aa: CASSLYEQYF; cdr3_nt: TGTGCCAGCAGTTTATACGAGCAGTACTTC
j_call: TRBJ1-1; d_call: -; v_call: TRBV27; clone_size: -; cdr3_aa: CASSQRVFPMNTEAFF; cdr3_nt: TGTGCCAGCAGCCAACGTGTGTTTCCGATGAACACTGAAGCTTTCTTT
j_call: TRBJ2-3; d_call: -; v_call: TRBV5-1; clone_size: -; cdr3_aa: CASTTDSEYSTDTQYF; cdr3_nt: TGCGCCAGCACCACGGACAGCGAGTATAGCACAGATACGCAGTATTTT
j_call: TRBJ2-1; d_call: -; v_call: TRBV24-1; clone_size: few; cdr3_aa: CATSGEGSRAYNEQFF; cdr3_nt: TGTGCCACCAGTGGAGAGGGAAGTAGGGCCTACAATGAGCAGTTCTTC
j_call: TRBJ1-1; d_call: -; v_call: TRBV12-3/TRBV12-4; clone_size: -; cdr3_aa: CATTIPGNTEAFF; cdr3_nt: TGTGCCACTACTATTCCGGGGAACACTGAAGCTTTCTTT
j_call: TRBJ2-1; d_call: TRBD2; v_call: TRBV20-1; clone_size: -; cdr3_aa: CSARDRASGGNEQFF; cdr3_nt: TGCAGTGCTAGAGATCGGGCTAGCGGCGGCAATGAGCAGTTCTTC
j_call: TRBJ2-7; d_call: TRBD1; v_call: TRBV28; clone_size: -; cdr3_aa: CASFGQGNEQYF; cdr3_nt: TGTGCCAGCTTCGGACAGGGGAACGAGCAGTACTTC
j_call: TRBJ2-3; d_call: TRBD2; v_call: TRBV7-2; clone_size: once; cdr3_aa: CASSPIAGGPSTDTQYF; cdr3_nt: TGTGCCAGCAGCCCAATAGCGGGAGGGCCTAGCACAGATACGCAGTATTTT
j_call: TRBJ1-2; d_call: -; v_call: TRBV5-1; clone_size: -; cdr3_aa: CASSLDGFYGYTF; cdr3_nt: TGCGCCAGCAGCCTTGACGGGTTCTATGGCTACACCTTC
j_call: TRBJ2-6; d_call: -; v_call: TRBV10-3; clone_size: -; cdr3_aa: CAISESGQIYSGANVLTF; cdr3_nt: TGTGCCATCAGTGAGTCTGGACAGATATACTCTGGGGCCAACGTCCTGACTTTC
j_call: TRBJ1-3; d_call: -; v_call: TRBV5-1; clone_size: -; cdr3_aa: CASSSTSSSGNTIYF; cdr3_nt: TGCGCCAGCAGCTCGACATCGAGCTCTGGAAACACCATATATTTT